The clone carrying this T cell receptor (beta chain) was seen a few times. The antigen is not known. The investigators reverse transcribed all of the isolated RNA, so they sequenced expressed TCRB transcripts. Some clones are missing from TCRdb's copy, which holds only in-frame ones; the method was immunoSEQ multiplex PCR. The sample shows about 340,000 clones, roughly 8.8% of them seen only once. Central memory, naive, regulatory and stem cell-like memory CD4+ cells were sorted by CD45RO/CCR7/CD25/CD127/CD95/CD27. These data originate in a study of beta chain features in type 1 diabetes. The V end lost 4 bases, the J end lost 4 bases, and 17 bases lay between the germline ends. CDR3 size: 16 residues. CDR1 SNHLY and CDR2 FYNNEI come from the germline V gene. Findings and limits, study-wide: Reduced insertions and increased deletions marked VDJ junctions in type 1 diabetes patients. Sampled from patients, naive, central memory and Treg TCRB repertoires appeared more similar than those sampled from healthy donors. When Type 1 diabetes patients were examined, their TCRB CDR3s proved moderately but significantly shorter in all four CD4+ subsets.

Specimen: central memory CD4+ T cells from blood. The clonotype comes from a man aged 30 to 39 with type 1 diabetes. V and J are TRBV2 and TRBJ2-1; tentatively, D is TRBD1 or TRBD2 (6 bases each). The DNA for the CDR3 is TGTGCCAGCAGTGCCCCAGGGGCAGGGAGGTACAATGAGCAGTTCTTC. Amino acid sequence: CASSAPGAGRYNEQFF.